Sequencing of this T cell receptor beta chain was carried out in a study of blood T cell repertoires in COVID-19. As for the study in general: Some COVID-19 samples were acute and others convalescent; all came from the United States, Italy and Spain.

Those who participated ranged in age from roughly 18 to 90 years and resided in approximately 23 US areas. Each exposed participant met a COVID-19 case in the 2 weeks preceding study entry. TCRdb's copy holds only in-frame clones and misses some; the assay was immunoSEQ multiplex PCR. The sample includes 350,000 to 500,000 clones, approximately 91% of them seen just once. The ends were cut back, 4 bases at V and 4 bases at J, with 12 bases in the middle. This CDR3 is 14 amino acids long. CDR1 is MNHEY, CDR2 SVGAGI, per germline. This receptor was identified in a woman aged 18-29 years who had been exposed to COVID-19. Sequencing was performed on PBMCs or T cells enriched from blood (not recorded which). The chain joins TRBV6-5 to TRBJ2-3; the D gene is possibly TRBD1 (5 bases). CDR3 DNA sequence: TGTGCCAGCAGTTCCGGAACAGGAGCAGATACGCAGTATTTT. Translated, it gives CASSSGTGADTQYF.